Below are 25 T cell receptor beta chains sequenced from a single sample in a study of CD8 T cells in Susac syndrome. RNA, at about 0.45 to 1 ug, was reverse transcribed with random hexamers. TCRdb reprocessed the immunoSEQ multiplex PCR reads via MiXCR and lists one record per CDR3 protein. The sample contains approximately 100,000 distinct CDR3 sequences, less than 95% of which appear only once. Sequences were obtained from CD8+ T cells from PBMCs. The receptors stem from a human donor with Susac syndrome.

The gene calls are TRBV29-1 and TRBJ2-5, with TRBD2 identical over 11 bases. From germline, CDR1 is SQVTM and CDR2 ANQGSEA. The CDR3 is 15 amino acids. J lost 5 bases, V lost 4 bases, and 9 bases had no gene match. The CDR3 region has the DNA TGCAGCGTTGTTTACATAGCGGGGGGGCTGGAGACCCAGTACTTC. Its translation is CSVVYIAGGLETQYF. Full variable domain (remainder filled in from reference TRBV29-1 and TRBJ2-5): SAVISQKPSRDICQRGTSLTIQCQVDSQVTMMFWYRQQPGQSLTLIATANQGSEATYESGFVIDKFPISRPNLTFSTLTVSNMSPEDSSIYLCSVVYIAGGLETQYFGPGTRLLVL.

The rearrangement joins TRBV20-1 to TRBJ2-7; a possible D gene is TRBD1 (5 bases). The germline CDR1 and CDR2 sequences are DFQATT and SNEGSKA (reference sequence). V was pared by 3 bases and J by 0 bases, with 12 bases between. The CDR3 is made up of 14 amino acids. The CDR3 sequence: CSASQGVSSYEQYF. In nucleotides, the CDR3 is TGCAGTGCTAGTCAAGGGGTCAGCTCCTACGAGCAGTACTTC.

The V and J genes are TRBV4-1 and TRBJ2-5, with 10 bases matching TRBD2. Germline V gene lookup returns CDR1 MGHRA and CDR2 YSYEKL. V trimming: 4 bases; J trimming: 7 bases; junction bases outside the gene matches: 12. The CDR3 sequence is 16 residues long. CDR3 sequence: CASSLGLAGAPGTQYF. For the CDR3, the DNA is TGCGCCAGCAGCCTCGGGCTAGCGGGGGCTCCAGGGACCCAGTACTTC.

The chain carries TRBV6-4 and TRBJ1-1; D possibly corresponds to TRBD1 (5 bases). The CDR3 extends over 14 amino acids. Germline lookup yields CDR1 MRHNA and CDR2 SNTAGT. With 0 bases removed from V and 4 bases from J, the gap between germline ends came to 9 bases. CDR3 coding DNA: TGTGCCAGCAGTGACTCCGGGGGAAGCACTGAAGCTTTCTTT. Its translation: CASSDSGGSTEAFF.

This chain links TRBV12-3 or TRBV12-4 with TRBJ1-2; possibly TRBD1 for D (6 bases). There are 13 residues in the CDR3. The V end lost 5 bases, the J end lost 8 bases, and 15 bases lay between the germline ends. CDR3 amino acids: CASSPRGREGYTF. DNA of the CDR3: TGTGCCAGCAGTCCACGGGGGCGGGAGGGCTACACCTTC.

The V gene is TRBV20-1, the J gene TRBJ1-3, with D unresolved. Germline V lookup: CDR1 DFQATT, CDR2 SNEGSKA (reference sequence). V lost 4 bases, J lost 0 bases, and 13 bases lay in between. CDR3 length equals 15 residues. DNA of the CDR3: TGCAGTGCTATTTTTCAAGACAACTCTGGAAACACCATATATTTT. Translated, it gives CSAIFQDNSGNTIYF.

The CDR3 protein is CASSDSSNQPQHF. The CDR3 DNA reads as TGTGCCAGCAGTGACAGTAGCAATCAGCCCCAGCATTTT. This chain links TRBV9 with TRBJ1-5; tentatively, D is TRBD1 (5 bases). V was clipped by 5 bases and J by 0 bases, with 6 bases between them. Germline V CDR1 and CDR2: SGDLS, YYNGEE. This CDR3 has 13 residues.

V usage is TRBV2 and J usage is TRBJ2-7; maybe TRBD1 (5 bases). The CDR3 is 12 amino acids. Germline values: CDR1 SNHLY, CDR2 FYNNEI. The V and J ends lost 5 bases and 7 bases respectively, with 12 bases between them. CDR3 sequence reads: CASSRTPREQYF. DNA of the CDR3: TGTGCCAGCAGTAGGACACCGAGGGAGCAGTACTTC.

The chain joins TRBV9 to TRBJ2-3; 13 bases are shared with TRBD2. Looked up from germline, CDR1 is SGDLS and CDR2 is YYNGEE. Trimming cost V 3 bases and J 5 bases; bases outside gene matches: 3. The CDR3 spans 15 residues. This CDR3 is CASSETSGGRDTQYF. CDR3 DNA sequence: TGTGCCAGCAGCGAGACTAGCGGGGGGAGAGATACGCAGTATTTT.

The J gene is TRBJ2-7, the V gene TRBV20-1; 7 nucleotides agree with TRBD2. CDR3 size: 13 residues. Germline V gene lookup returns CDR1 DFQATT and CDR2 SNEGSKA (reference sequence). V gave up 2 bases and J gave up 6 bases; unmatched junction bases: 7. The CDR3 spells CSARPPGGGEQYF. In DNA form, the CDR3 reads TGCAGTGCTAGACCTCCAGGCGGGGGCGAGCAGTACTTC.

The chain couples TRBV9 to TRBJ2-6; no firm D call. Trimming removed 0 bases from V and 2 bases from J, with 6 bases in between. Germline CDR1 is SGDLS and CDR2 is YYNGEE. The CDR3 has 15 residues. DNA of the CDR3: TGTGCCAGCAGCGTAGAGAGCGCTGGGGCCAACGTCCTGACTTTC. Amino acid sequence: CASSVESAGANVLTF.

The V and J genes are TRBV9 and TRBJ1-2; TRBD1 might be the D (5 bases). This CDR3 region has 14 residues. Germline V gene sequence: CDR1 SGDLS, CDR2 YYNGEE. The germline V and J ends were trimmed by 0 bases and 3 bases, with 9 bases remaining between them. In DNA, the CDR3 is TGTGCCAGCAGCGTAGGCTTGACAGACTATGGCTACACCTTC. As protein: CASSVGLTDYGYTF.

CDR3 coding DNA: TGTGCCAGCAGCCTGAGAGGGACCGGCCGGGATACGCAGTATTTT. Translation: CASSLRGTGRDTQYF. J is TRBJ2-3 and V is TRBV9, with D perhaps being TRBD1 or TRBD2 (5 bases each). CDR1 is SGDLS, CDR2 YYNGEE, per germline. V was trimmed by 4 bases and J by 6 bases, leaving 18 bases between them. The CDR3 consists of 15 residues. Full variable domain (remainder filled in from reference TRBV9 and TRBJ2-3): DSGVTQTPKHLITATGQRVTLRCSPRSGDLSVYWYQQSLDQGLQFLIQYYNGEERAKGNILERFSAQQFPDLHSELNLSSLELGDSALYFCASSLRGTGRDTQYFGPGTRLTVL.

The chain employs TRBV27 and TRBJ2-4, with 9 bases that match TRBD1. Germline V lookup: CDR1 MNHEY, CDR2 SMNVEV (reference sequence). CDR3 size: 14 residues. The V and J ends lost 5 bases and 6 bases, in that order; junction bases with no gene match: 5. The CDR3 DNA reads TGTGCCAGCAGTACTACAGGGGGCGGAAACATTCAGTACTTC. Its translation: CASSTTGGGNIQYF.

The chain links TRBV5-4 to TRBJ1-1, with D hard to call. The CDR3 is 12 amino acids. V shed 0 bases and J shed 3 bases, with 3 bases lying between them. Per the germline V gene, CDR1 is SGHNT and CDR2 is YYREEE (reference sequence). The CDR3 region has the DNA TGTGCCAGCAGCTTGGTCGACACTGAAGCTTTCTTT. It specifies CASSLVDTEAFF.

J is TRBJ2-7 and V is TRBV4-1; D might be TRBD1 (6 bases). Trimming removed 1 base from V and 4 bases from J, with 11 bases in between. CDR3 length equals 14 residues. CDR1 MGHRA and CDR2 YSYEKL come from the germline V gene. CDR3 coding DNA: TGCGCCAGCAGCCAAGGCACAGGGTTATACGAGCAGTACTTC. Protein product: CASSQGTGLYEQYF.

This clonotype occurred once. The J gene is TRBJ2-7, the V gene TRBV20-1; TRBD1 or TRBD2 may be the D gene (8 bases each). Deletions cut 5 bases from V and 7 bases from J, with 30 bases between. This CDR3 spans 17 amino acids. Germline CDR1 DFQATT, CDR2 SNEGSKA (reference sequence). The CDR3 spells CSAPQGAGGDREGEQYF. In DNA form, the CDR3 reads TGCAGTGCTCCCCAGGGGGCGGGGGGCGATAGAGAAGGGGAGCAGTACTTC.

This chain's CDR3 is CASSYGSVNYGYTF. The DNA for the CDR3 is TGTGCCAGCAGTTACGGTTCGGTAAACTATGGCTACACCTTC. The chain uses TRBV6-5 and TRBJ1-2; unclear D gene. Germline CDR1 and CDR2: MNHEY and SVGAGI. The CDR3 length is 14 residues. Trimming cost V 2 bases and J 2 bases, with 9 bases left between them.

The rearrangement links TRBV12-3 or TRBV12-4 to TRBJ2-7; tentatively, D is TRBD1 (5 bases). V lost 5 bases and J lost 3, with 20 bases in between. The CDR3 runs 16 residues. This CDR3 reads CASSQLTEGPFYEQYF. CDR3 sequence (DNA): TGTGCCAGCAGTCAGCTGACAGAAGGGCCTTTCTACGAGCAGTACTTC.

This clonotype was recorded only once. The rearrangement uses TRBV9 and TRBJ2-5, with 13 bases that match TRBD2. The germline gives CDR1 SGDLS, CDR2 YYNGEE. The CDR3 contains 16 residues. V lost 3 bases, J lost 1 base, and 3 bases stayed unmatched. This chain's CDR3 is CASSAGLAGFQETQYF. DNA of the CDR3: TGTGCCAGCAGCGCGGGACTAGCGGGGTTCCAAGAGACCCAGTACTTC.

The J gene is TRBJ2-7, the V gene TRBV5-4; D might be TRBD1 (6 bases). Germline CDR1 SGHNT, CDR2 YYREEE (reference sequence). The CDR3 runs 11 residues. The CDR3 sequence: CATGTNYEQYF. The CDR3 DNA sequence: TGTGCTACCGGGACAAACTACGAGCAGTACTTC. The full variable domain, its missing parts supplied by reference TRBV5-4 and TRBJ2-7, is ETGVTQSPTHLIKTRGQQVTLRCSSQSGHNTVSWYQQALGQGPQFIFQYYREEENGRGNFPPRFSGLQFPNYSSELNVNALELDDSALYLCATGTNYEQYFGPGTRLTVT.

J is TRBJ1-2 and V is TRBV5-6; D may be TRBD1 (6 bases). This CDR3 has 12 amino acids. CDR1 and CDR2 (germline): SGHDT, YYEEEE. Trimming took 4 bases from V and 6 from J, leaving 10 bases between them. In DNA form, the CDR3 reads TGTGCCAGCAGCCCCGGACAGAATGGCTACACCTTC. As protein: CASSPGQNGYTF.

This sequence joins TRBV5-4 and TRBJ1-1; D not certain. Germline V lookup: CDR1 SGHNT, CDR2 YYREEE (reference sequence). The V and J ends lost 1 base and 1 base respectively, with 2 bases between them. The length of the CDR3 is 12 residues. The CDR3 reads CASSLRNTEAFF. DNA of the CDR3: TGTGCCAGCAGCTTGCGGAACACTGAAGCTTTCTTT.

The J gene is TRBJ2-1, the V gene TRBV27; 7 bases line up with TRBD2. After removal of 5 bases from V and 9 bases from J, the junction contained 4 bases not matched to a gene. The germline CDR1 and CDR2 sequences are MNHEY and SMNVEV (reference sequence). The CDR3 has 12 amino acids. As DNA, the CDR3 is TGTGCCAGCAGTGAGACGGGGGGTGAGCAGTTCTTC. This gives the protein CASSETGGEQFF.

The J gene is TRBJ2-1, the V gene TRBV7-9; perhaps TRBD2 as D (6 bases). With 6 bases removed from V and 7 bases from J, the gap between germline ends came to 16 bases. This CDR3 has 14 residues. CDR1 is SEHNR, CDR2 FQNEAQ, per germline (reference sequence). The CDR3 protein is CASRAGGPENEQFF. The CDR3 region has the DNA TGTGCCAGCAGAGCCGGGGGACCCGAAAATGAGCAGTTCTTC.